Below, 14 T cell receptor beta chains from the same sample are listed, as sequenced in a study of T cells in Graves' hyperthyroidism and ophthalmopathy. Researchers took RNA transcripts and amplified the TCR beta CDR3 regions from them. Researchers ran a first-round RT-PCR on the TCR CDR3 using the HTBI primer set. MiXCR, run by TCRdb on the multiplex PCR reads, gives a single entry per CDR3 protein. The repertoire consists of a few hundred thousand distinct CDR3 sequences, with about 43% occurring once and the leading ten covering 8.2%. Material for sequencing was peripheral blood or thyroid tissue (not recorded which). Every receptor here comes from a woman between 18 and 29 years old with Graves' hyperthyroidism.

This clonotype was found many times. The chain employs TRBV29-1 and TRBJ1-2; D may be TRBD1 (5 bases). Trimming pared 3 bases from V and 7 bases from J, leaving 12 bases between. Germline CDR1 SQVTM, CDR2 ANQGSEA. This CDR3 has 12 amino acids. The chain's CDR3 is CSVDQGVGGYTF. CDR3 DNA sequence: TGCAGCGTTGACCAAGGGGTGGGTGGCTACACCTTC.

This clonotype has more than one count but fewer than ten. The chain uses TRBV5-6 and TRBJ2-7; TRBD1 might be the D (6 bases). Trimming took 4 bases from V and 10 from J, leaving 15 bases between them. Germline lookup yields CDR1 SGHDT and CDR2 YYEEEE. CDR3 size: 12 residues. The chain's CDR3 is CASSLGTMRQYF. For the CDR3, the DNA is TGTGCCAGCAGCCTCGGGACAATGAGACAGTACTTC.

The chain employs TRBV20-1 and TRBJ1-2; weak D call: TRBD1 (5 bases). V gave up 0 bases and J gave up 10 bases, with 21 bases separating them. The germline CDR1 and CDR2 sequences are DFQATT and SNEGSKA (reference sequence). The CDR3 is 15 residues long. CDR3 nucleotide sequence: TGCAGTGCTAGAGATTCGGCAGCCGGGACTCTGGACTACACCTTC. Protein sequence: CSARDSAAGTLDYTF.

This clonotype has just a few counts. This chain joins TRBV12-3 or TRBV12-4 and TRBJ1-6, with TRBD1 matching 8 bases. Unmatched junction bases numbered 7, after V lost 5 bases and J lost 7 bases. The CDR3 has 15 residues. For the CDR3, the DNA is TGTGCCAGCAGTGGACAGGGATCGTACAATTCACCCCTCCACTTT. This gives the protein CASSGQGSYNSPLHF.

The chain couples TRBV5-4 to TRBJ1-3, with D maybe TRBD1 (5 bases). From germline, CDR1 is SGHNT and CDR2 YYREEE (reference sequence). Trimming removed 4 bases at V and 2 bases at J, with 10 bases between. This CDR3 is built from 14 residues. DNA for the CDR3: TGTGCCAGCAGCCAAGAAGGGGCTGGAAACACCATATATTTT. Protein: CASSQEGAGNTIYF. Looking up the rest from reference TRBV5-4 and TRBJ1-3 gives the full variable domain: ETGVTQSPTHLIKTRGQQVTLRCSSQSGHNTVSWYQQALGQGPQFIFQYYREEENGRGNFPPRFSGLQFPNYSSELNVNALELDDSALYLCASSQEGAGNTIYFGEGSWLTVV.

The chain links TRBV2 to TRBJ1-2, with D unclear. The CDR3 length is 12 residues. The V and J ends lost 6 bases and 8 bases respectively, with 13 bases between them. Per germline, CDR1 SNHLY and CDR2 FYNNEI. CDR3 sequence: CASRGSGGGYTF. CDR3 coding DNA: TGTGCCAGCAGAGGGAGCGGCGGGGGCTACACCTTC.

This rearrangement joins TRBV5-5 to TRBJ1-1, with 7 bases identical to TRBD1. Trimming cost V 1 base and J 1 base; bases outside gene matches: 4. Germline V gives CDR1 SGHKS, CDR2 YYEKEE (reference sequence). The CDR3 length is 15 residues. CDR3 sequence: CASSLIQGGNTEAFF. The CDR3 bases are TGTGCCAGCAGCTTGATTCAGGGGGGGAACACTGAAGCTTTCTTT. Variable domain in full (rest from reference TRBV5-5 and TRBJ1-1): DAGVTQSPTHLIKTRGQQVTLRCSPISGHKSVSWYQQVLGQGPQFIFQYYEKEERGRGNFPDRFSARQFPNYSSELNVNALLLGDSALYLCASSLIQGGNTEAFFGQGTRLTVV.

The genes are TRBV7-9 and TRBJ2-3; 9 nucleotides align to TRBD2. The germline gives CDR1 SEHNR, CDR2 FQNEAQ (reference sequence). After removal of 5 bases from V and 9 bases from J, the junction contained 15 bases not matched to a gene. The CDR3 consists of 16 residues. The CDR3 DNA reads TGTGCCAGCAGCCCAGGGGGGGGTCTAGCGGGACGCACGCAGTATTTT. Translation: CASSPGGGLAGRTQYF.

The V call is TRBV2, the J call TRBJ1-2; D is uncertain. Trimming took 8 bases from V and 8 from J, leaving 24 bases between them. Germline CDR1 is SNHLY and CDR2 is FYNNEI. The CDR3 is 15 residues long. DNA of the CDR3: TGTGCCAGCTGGTTGAGAGGGAGGATTCCTCGCGGCTACACCTTC. Its protein is CASWLRGRIPRGYTF.

The rearrangement uses TRBV29-1 and TRBJ1-2; 9 nucleotides line up with TRBD1. This CDR3 spans 13 amino acids. Germline assignment: CDR1 SQVTM and CDR2 ANQGSEA. With 8 bases clipped from V and 6 bases from J, the junction kept 10 bases outside the gene matches. In nucleotides, the CDR3 is TGCAGCCCCCCCGGGACAGGGTTCAATGGCTACACCTTC. The encoded protein is CSPPGTGFNGYTF.

This clonotype was picked up many times. The chain couples TRBV2 to TRBJ2-6; TRBD1 agrees at 10 bases. The junction had 10 bases not matched to a gene; V was cut back by 4 bases and J by 4 bases. The germline V gene encodes CDR1 SNHLY and CDR2 FYNNEI. This CDR3 has 18 residues. The CDR3 sequence: CASSARDRGLRGANVLTF. The CDR3 nucleotides are TGTGCCAGCAGTGCCCGGGACAGGGGACTTCGCGGGGCCAACGTCCTGACTTTC.

This chain links TRBV25-1 with TRBJ1-2, with TRBD1 matching 9 bases. The germline V gene encodes CDR1 MGHDK and CDR2 SYGVNS. V dropped 5 bases and J dropped 2; count of bases not matched to a gene: 6. The CDR3 is 15 amino acids. CDR3 bases: TGTGCCAGCAGTACACAGGGGGCGCAGAACTATGGCTACACCTTC. Its translation is CASSTQGAQNYGYTF.

This clonotype was detected a few times. The junction departs from the called germline gene at one end, perhaps through a read error. The V and J genes are TRBV2 and TRBJ1-4, with D hard to call. The CDR3 contains 8 residues. Germline V gene lookup returns CDR1 SNHLY and CDR2 FYNNEI. The CDR3 region is CASSEGGF. In DNA, the CDR3 is TGTGCCAGCAGTGAAGGGGGTTTT.

This clonotype was seen ten or more times. The chain links TRBV9 to TRBJ1-1; no clear D gene. Trimming left V 4 bases short and J 4 bases short, with 17 bases between. Germline V lookup: CDR1 SGDLS, CDR2 YYNGEE. This CDR3 comprises 15 residues. For the CDR3, the DNA is TGTGCCAGCAGCCCCCCGGGCAGTACACTCACTGAAGCTTTCTTT. It yields the protein CASSPPGSTLTEAFF. The full variable domain, rest sourced from reference TRBV9 and TRBJ1-1, is DSGVTQTPKHLITATGQRVTLRCSPRSGDLSVYWYQQSLDQGLQFLIQYYNGEERAKGNILERFSAQQFPDLHSELNLSSLELGDSALYFCASSPPGSTLTEAFFGQGTRLTVV.